This is a list of T cell receptor beta chains from one sample in a study of blood T cell repertoires in COVID-19. Using immunoSEQ multiplex PCR, the repertoire was profiled, and TCRdb retains in-frame clones only, with some absent. The sample consists of approximately 50,000 clones, 86% of them appearing once. Sequenced input: peripheral blood. The source of these receptors is a woman older than 75 with acute or convalescent COVID-19. Each CDR3 is given with its conserved first and last residue.

j_call	v_call	cdr3_aa
TRBJ2-3	TRBV5-1	CASSGGGPADTQYF
TRBJ1-5	TRBV28	CASSSRGPQHF
TRBJ1-5	TRBV2	CASSGSRDRRLRQPQHF
TRBJ2-2	TRBV5-4	CASSLYGGGGELFF
TRBJ1-6	TRBV5-4	CASSPDTGYNSPLHF
TRBJ2-2	TRBV30	CAWSLAGQGHTGELFF
TRBJ2-1	TRBV23-1	CASSPNPRPRQGRIPDYEQFF
TRBJ2-5	TRBV11-3	CASRQKFDGETQYF
TRBJ1-2	TRBV11-3	CASSINQGRDGYTF
TRBJ1-2	TRBV5-1	CASRGDWGGYTF
TRBJ1-5	TRBV6-1	CASSEGVRRNQPQHF
TRBJ1-2	TRBV19	CASSIGAGEGYTF
TRBJ1-5	TRBV6-1	CASSELGVQRPQHF